The 27 T cell receptor beta chains below all came from one sample that was sequenced in a study of blood T cell repertoires in COVID-19. Generated by immunoSEQ multiplex PCR, the TCRdb table keeps only in-frame clones and is missing some. This sample has under 300,000 clones, with approximately 90% found just once. The sequenced material came from peripheral blood. Receptors were obtained from a woman younger than 45 with active or convalescent COVID-19.

The chain combines TRBV11-3 with TRBJ2-3, with D maybe TRBD1 (8 bases). This CDR3 has 16 residues. Germline assignment: CDR1 SGHNT and CDR2 YENEEA. The V gene lost 1 base and the J gene lost 5 bases, with 16 bases spanning the gap. Here the CDR3 reads CASSLGPDREGDTQYF. As DNA, the CDR3 is TGTGCCAGCAGCTTAGGGCCGGACAGGGAGGGAGATACGCAGTATTTT.

The chain couples TRBV5-1 to TRBJ1-2, with D possibly TRBD1 on 6 matching bases. The V gene's germline CDR1 is SGHRS and CDR2 YFSETQ. Trimming took 3 bases from V and 3 from J, leaving 15 bases between them. The CDR3 is 15 amino acids. The CDR3 is CASSWTVHGDYGYTF. The CDR3 DNA reads TGCGCCAGCAGCTGGACAGTCCATGGGGACTATGGCTACACCTTC.

This chain links TRBV28 with TRBJ2-5, with D possibly being TRBD2 (5 bases). Trimming cost V 5 bases and J 4 bases, with 17 bases left between them. This CDR3 comprises 15 residues. CDR1 is MDHEN and CDR2 is SYDVKM in the germline V gene. This chain's CDR3 is CASSRAVSNGETQYF. The DNA for the CDR3 is TGTGCCAGCAGTCGAGCGGTGTCTAATGGAGAGACCCAGTACTTC.

The V gene is TRBV15, the J gene TRBJ1-1; TRBD1 is a possible D gene (5 bases). Germline V lookup: CDR1 LNHNV, CDR2 YYDKDF (reference sequence). CDR3 size: 13 residues. V lost 5 bases and J 9 bases, leaving 16 bases between the germline ends. The CDR3 is CATSLGGGPQAFF. The CDR3 nucleotides read TGTGCCACCAGCCTGGGGGGAGGGCCCCAAGCTTTCTTT. Full variable domain (missing parts from reference TRBV15 and TRBJ1-1): DAMVIQNPRYQVTQFGKPVTLSCSQTLNHNVMYWYQQKSSQAPKLLFHYYDKDFNNEADTPDNFQSRRPNTSFCFLDIRSPGLGDTAMYLCATSLGGGPQAFFGQGTRLTVV.

The chain couples TRBV6-5 to TRBJ1-1, with TRBD1 identical over 8 bases. The germline V gene has CDR1 MNHEY and CDR2 SVGAGI. Losses at the gene ends were 0 bases for V and 6 bases for J; bases not matched to a gene: 6. The CDR3 length is 15 residues. The CDR3 protein is CASSYSFQGAAEAFF. CDR3 nucleotide sequence: TGTGCCAGCAGTTACTCGTTCCAGGGGGCGGCTGAAGCTTTCTTT.

This chain joins TRBV3-1 (or the pseudogene TRBV3-2) and TRBJ1-2; possibly TRBD1 for D (5 bases). The CDR3 is 15 amino acids. The germline V gene encodes CDR1 LGHDT and CDR2 YNNKEL (reference sequence). V was pared by 4 bases and J by 2 bases, with 14 bases between. The DNA for the CDR3 is TGTGCCAGCAGCCTCAGACGGGACTTAAACTATGGCTACACCTTC. Translation: CASSLRRDLNYGYTF.

The chain couples TRBV12-3 or TRBV12-4 to TRBJ2-1, with 10 nucleotides matching TRBD2. The CDR3 contains 12 residues. The trim removed 6 bases at V and 10 bases at J, leaving 3 bases unmatched. CDR3 in DNA: TGTGCCAGCAGCCATAGCGGGGGGGAGCAGTTCTTC. This encodes CASSHSGGEQFF.

The chain uses TRBV28 and TRBJ2-7; 8 bases match TRBD2. The CDR3 loop spans 14 amino acids. Germline trimming cut 2 bases from V and 7 bases from J; bases unmatched to any gene: 7. Germline assignment: CDR1 MDHEN and CDR2 SYDVKM. The CDR3 coding sequence is TGTGCCAGCAGTTTACTAGCGGGCGCCGGGGAGCAGTACTTC. Protein: CASSLLAGAGEQYF.

V is TRBV9 and J is TRBJ2-3, with D uncertain. Between the trimmed V and J ends, which lost 3 bases and 1 base, there was a span of 9 bases. CDR3 size: 14 residues. Germline-derived CDR1 and CDR2 are SGDLS and YYNGEE. This CDR3 is CASSDGPRTDTQYF. The DNA of the CDR3 is TGTGCCAGCAGCGATGGGCCACGCACAGATACGCAGTATTTT.

The chain recombines TRBV5-1 with TRBJ2-7; 9 nucleotides align to TRBD1. CDR3 size: 14 residues. With 3 bases clipped from V and 2 bases from J, the junction kept 3 bases outside the gene matches. Germline V gene sequence: CDR1 SGHRS, CDR2 YFSETQ. The CDR3 DNA sequence: TGCGCCAGCAGCTCTAGGGACAGGGCCTACGAGCAGTACTTC. This codes for CASSSRDRAYEQYF.

This clone was found a few times. The genes are TRBV5-4 and TRBJ1-2; 7 bases are shared with TRBD1. J was trimmed by 0 bases and V by 6 bases; bases with no gene match: 8. CDR1 is SGHNT and CDR2 is YYREEE in the germline V gene (reference sequence). The CDR3 spans 15 residues. This CDR3 is CASTTVGGSNYGYTF. The CDR3 nucleotides read TGTGCCAGCACCACCGTAGGGGGCTCTAACTATGGCTACACCTTC. Together with reference TRBV5-4 and TRBJ1-2, the CDR3 gives the full variable domain: ETGVTQSPTHLIKTRGQQVTLRCSSQSGHNTVSWYQQALGQGPQFIFQYYREEENGRGNFPPRFSGLQFPNYSSELNVNALELDDSALYLCASTTVGGSNYGYTFGSGTRLTVV.

The chain combines TRBV11-1 with TRBJ2-6; D remains ambiguous. Trimming stripped 4 bases from V and 0 bases from J, with 7 bases between. Germline CDR1 SGHAT, CDR2 FQDESV (reference sequence). This CDR3 is built from 15 residues. The CDR3 DNA reads TGTGCCAGCAGCTCGCGGAGCTCTGGGGCCAACGTCCTGACTTTC. Amino acid sequence: CASSSRSSGANVLTF.

This clone appeared a few times. The chain is built from TRBV5-6 and TRBJ1-2; 11 nucleotides agree with TRBD1. Trimming at V came to 3 bases and at J to 5 bases, leaving 12 bases not matched to a gene. The CDR3 loop spans 17 amino acids. The germline gives CDR1 SGHDT, CDR2 YYEEEE. For the CDR3, the DNA is TGTGCCAGCAGCTCCTCCTCCGGGACAGGGGGATGGTATGGCTACACCTTC. It yields the protein CASSSSSGTGGWYGYTF.

Comments on this clone: Within the sample, other DNA sequences also encode this same CDR3. The rearrangement uses TRBV4-1 and TRBJ1-1; D gene uncertain. Germline CDR1 MGHRA, CDR2 YSYEKL. V lost 0 bases to trimming and J lost 1 base, with 6 bases between them. The CDR3 consists of 14 residues. The CDR3 bases are TGCGCCAGCAGCCAAGACAGTCCGAACACTGAAGCTTTCTTT. This codes for CASSQDSPNTEAFF.

This clone was found a few times. The gene calls are TRBV28 and TRBJ1-1; D remains unclear. CDR1 and CDR2 (germline): MDHEN, SYDVKM. Trimming stripped 6 bases from V and 11 bases from J, with 19 bases between. The CDR3 is 13 amino acids. This CDR3 is CASSPPPPPGAFF. The CDR3 region has the DNA TGTGCCAGCAGCCCGCCCCCCCCGCCCGGGGCTTTCTTT.

The chain is built from TRBV11-2 and TRBJ1-2; D unclear. V was pared by 0 bases and J by 0 bases, with 8 bases between. The CDR3 runs 15 residues. CDR1 is SGHAT, CDR2 FQNNGV, per germline. The chain's CDR3 is CASSLEVAPNYGYTF. The CDR3 DNA sequence: TGTGCCAGCAGCTTAGAAGTAGCCCCTAACTATGGCTACACCTTC.

The V and J genes are TRBV19 and TRBJ1-2; 9 nucleotides line up with TRBD1. The ends lost 3 bases at V and 4 bases at J; junction bases unmatched: 6. Germline V CDR1 and CDR2: LNHDA, SQIVND (reference sequence). The CDR3 spans 15 residues. The CDR3 DNA follows: TGTGCCAGTAGTATTGGGGACAGGGTCAGCTATGGCTACACCTTC. This encodes CASSIGDRVSYGYTF.

The CDR3 DNA reads TGTGCCAGCAGCTCAGGACAGACGCCCTACGAGCAGTACTTC. Amino acid sequence: CASSSGQTPYEQYF. The V gene is TRBV9, the J gene TRBJ2-7; D might be TRBD1 (6 bases). The V and J ends lost 4 bases and 2 bases respectively, with 13 bases between them. The V gene's germline CDR1 is SGDLS and CDR2 YYNGEE. There are 14 residues in the CDR3.

This CDR3 reads CASSLGRAQGAEGYTF. DNA of the CDR3: TGCGCCAGCAGCTTGGGCCGGGCGCAGGGGGCGGAAGGCTACACCTTC. The genes are TRBV5-1 and TRBJ1-2, with 8 nucleotides matching TRBD1. The CDR3 is 16 amino acids. Losses at the gene ends were 0 bases for V and 8 bases for J; bases not matched to a gene: 12. The V gene's germline CDR1 is SGHRS and CDR2 YFSETQ.

The chain combines TRBV3-1 (or the pseudogene TRBV3-2) with TRBJ2-5, with D possibly matching TRBD2 (7 bases). Trimming stripped 1 base from V and 5 bases from J, with 14 bases between. The CDR3 spans 15 residues. From germline, CDR1 is LGHDT and CDR2 YNNKEL (reference sequence). CDR3 DNA: TGTGCCAGCAGCCAAGGGGGGGGCCGTTATGAGACCCAGTACTTC. It yields the protein CASSQGGGRYETQYF.

This sequence joins TRBV29-1 and TRBJ2-2; 7 bases align to TRBD1. CDR1 is SQVTM and CDR2 is ANQGSEA in the germline V gene. The CDR3 consists of 13 residues. The J segment lost 6 bases and the V segment lost 0 bases, leaving 1 base of the junction unmatched. In DNA, the CDR3 is TGCAGCGTTGAAGACCAGGGGGCCGGGGAGCTGTTTTTT. Protein sequence: CSVEDQGAGELFF.

The chain has TRBV12-3 or TRBV12-4 and TRBJ2-5; no reliable D call. The CDR3 contains 13 residues. Trimming removed 6 bases from V and 1 base from J, with 9 bases in between. The CDR3 here is CASRKTSQETQYF. CDR3 nucleotides: TGTGCCAGCAGGAAGACAAGCCAAGAGACCCAGTACTTC.

The gene calls are TRBV4-1 and TRBJ2-1, with TRBD2 matching over 9 bases. The CDR3 is 15 residues long. The germline CDR1 and CDR2 sequences are MGHRA and YSYEKL. V gave up 4 bases and J gave up 4 bases; unmatched junction bases: 5. CDR3 in DNA: TGCGCCAGCAGCCTTAGCGGGGGAGTATACAATGAGCAGTTCTTC. Translating it yields CASSLSGGVYNEQFF.

This clone has more than one count but fewer than ten. This rearrangement joins TRBV6-5 to TRBJ2-5; maybe TRBD1 (6 bases). CDR3 length: 14 residues. V lost 6 bases to trimming and J lost 5 bases, with 16 bases between them. Germline V gene data show CDR1 as MNHEY and CDR2 as SVGAGI. The CDR3 region has the DNA TGTGCCAGCAGCCCACAGGGAATAGGGGAGACCCAGTACTTC. Amino acid sequence: CASSPQGIGETQYF.

The chain combines TRBV10-3 with TRBJ1-6; a possible D gene is TRBD1 (6 bases). Trimming removed 2 bases from V and 7 bases from J, with 12 bases in between. CDR3 length: 15 amino acids. The germline CDR1 and CDR2 sequences are ENHRY and SYGVKD. The CDR3 DNA is TGTGCCATCAGTGAGACAGGGACACAAAATTCACCCCTCCACTTT. Its translation: CAISETGTQNSPLHF.

The rearrangement joins TRBV5-8 to TRBJ2-3; the match to TRBD1 covers 9 bases. Trimming removed 4 bases from V and 2 bases from J; junction bases left unmatched: 5. CDR1 and CDR2 (germline): SGHTS, YDEGEE. The CDR3 extends over 15 amino acids. The CDR3 region is CASSVGQGPTDTQYF. The CDR3 DNA reads TGTGCCAGCAGCGTGGGACAGGGTCCCACAGATACGCAGTATTTT.

V is TRBV30 and J is TRBJ2-1, with D possibly being TRBD2 (6 bases). The CDR3 is 14 residues long. V lost 3 bases to trimming and J lost 9 bases, with 18 bases between them. Germline V gene data show CDR1 as GTSNPN and CDR2 as SVGIG (reference sequence). CDR3 coding DNA: TGTGCCTGGAGGCGGGGACCCAGGGCGGGTGAGCAGTTCTTC. As protein: CAWRRGPRAGEQFF.